Listed below are T cell receptor beta chains from one sample, sequenced in a study of T cell repertoires in cytomegalovirus infection. TCRdb redid the calling of the reads with MiXCR, one entry per CDR3 protein. The sample consists of under 300,000 distinct CDR3 sequences, about 15% of them appearing once. Material: CD8+ T cells from PBMCs. These receptors were taken from a human donor in good health (CMV status not recorded). Some clones in this sample may be carry-over from other donors' samples. The conserved cysteine and the conserved F or W are not part of the CDR3 here. The order of the fields is CDR3 protein, V gene, D gene, J gene. D genes are given only for firm matches.

CDR3: ASSPTSGTSPYNEQF; V: TRBV3-1; D: TRBD2; J: TRBJ2-1
CDR3: ATGQGNTEAF; V: TRBV7-9; D: TRBD1; J: TRBJ1-1
CDR3: ASTKGPTNTGELF; V: TRBV6-5; D: NA; J: TRBJ2-2
CDR3: ASSYQVGYWEQY; V: TRBV7-2; D: NA; J: TRBJ2-7
CDR3: ASSLALSRAGNQPQH; V: TRBV7-6; D: NA; J: TRBJ1-5
CDR3: ASNTPHRGQFEQF; V: TRBV28; D: TRBD1; J: TRBJ2-1
CDR3: ASTGGQAISYEQY; V: TRBV11-2; D: TRBD1; J: TRBJ2-7
CDR3: ASSLIGSITDTQY; V: TRBV7-2; D: NA; J: TRBJ2-3
CDR3: ASNRGQGIVEQY; V: TRBV2; D: TRBD1; J: TRBJ2-7
CDR3: ASTHDRVSGNTEAF; V: TRBV7-9; D: TRBD1; J: TRBJ1-1
CDR3: ASSLVPPLAGGLNTGELF; V: TRBV11-2; D: TRBD2; J: TRBJ2-2
CDR3: SVEVGGRSSYEQY; V: TRBV29-1; D: NA; J: TRBJ2-7
CDR3: ASSDRQGEHGYT; V: TRBV7-6; D: TRBD1; J: TRBJ1-2
CDR3: ASSIVPSDTQY; V: TRBV19; D: NA; J: TRBJ2-3
CDR3: SAREVTGSNQPQH; V: TRBV20-1; D: NA; J: TRBJ1-5
CDR3: ASSLKRGLAGQEQY; V: TRBV7-2; D: TRBD2; J: TRBJ2-7
CDR3: ASSSWGAPGDTQY; V: TRBV5-1; D: NA; J: TRBJ2-3
CDR3: ASSRTGLLQETQY; V: TRBV28; D: TRBD1; J: TRBJ2-5
CDR3: AVGVQGTETQY; V: TRBV12-3/TRBV12-4; D: TRBD1; J: TRBJ2-5
CDR3: ASSDHQENYGYT; V: TRBV25-1; D: NA; J: TRBJ1-2
CDR3: SATDRLVGNTIY; V: TRBV20-1; D: NA; J: TRBJ1-3
CDR3: ASSLDPGQPTT; V: TRBV7-8; D: TRBD1; J: TRBJ1-2
CDR3: ATSDFSGGAGEQF; V: TRBV24-1; D: TRBD2; J: TRBJ2-1
CDR3: ASSLEASGDTQY; V: TRBV5-1; D: TRBD2; J: TRBJ2-3
CDR3: ASSEALRGAEAF; V: TRBV6-1; D: NA; J: TRBJ1-1
CDR3: ASSLTDGSYNEQF; V: TRBV27; D: NA; J: TRBJ2-1
CDR3: ASSLFGVVQGQGEQY; V: TRBV5-1; D: NA; J: TRBJ2-7
CDR3: ASSLDLGTGHYEQY; V: TRBV7-2; D: TRBD1; J: TRBJ2-7
CDR3: ASSLVDSNYGYT; V: TRBV5-5; D: NA; J: TRBJ1-2
CDR3: ASSYSTGVPGNTIY; V: TRBV7-9; D: TRBD1; J: TRBJ1-3
CDR3: ASSRQGSDNQPQH; V: TRBV7-9; D: TRBD1; J: TRBJ1-5
CDR3: ATSARDFLSGANVLT; V: TRBV24-1; D: NA; J: TRBJ2-6
CDR3: AISGDGATDTQY; V: TRBV10-3; D: NA; J: TRBJ2-3
CDR3: ASSFTGRTNTGELF; V: TRBV7-9; D: NA; J: TRBJ2-2
CDR3: SARDDEWTGGHSPLH; V: TRBV20-1; D: TRBD1; J: TRBJ1-6
CDR3: ASSLGQTSGNTIY; V: TRBV14; D: NA; J: TRBJ1-3
CDR3: ASSPHGTSGGQETQY; V: TRBV5-5; D: TRBD2; J: TRBJ2-5
CDR3: ASSYSRTGESTGELF; V: TRBV6-5; D: TRBD1; J: TRBJ2-2
CDR3: ASSQDTSAGREAF; V: TRBV4-1; D: NA; J: TRBJ1-1
CDR3: ASSVSGTGYIENIQY; V: TRBV6-8; D: TRBD1; J: TRBJ2-4
CDR3: SVVWRGRGNTIY; V: TRBV29-1; D: NA; J: TRBJ1-3
CDR3: ASSESIGRVGDTQY; V: TRBV6-1; D: TRBD2; J: TRBJ2-3
CDR3: SVMTGTNYGYT; V: TRBV29-1; D: TRBD1; J: TRBJ1-2
CDR3: ASTAEEDTQY; V: TRBV28; D: NA; J: TRBJ2-3
CDR3: ATKDGPNTEAF; V: TRBV10-3; D: NA; J: TRBJ1-1